This TCR beta chain was identified in a study of blood T cell repertoires in COVID-19 (dated by TCRdb to the early 2020s). The study in broad terms: Samples covering the acute and convalescent phases of COVID-19 were provided by collaborators in the United States, Italy and Spain. HLA class I and class II types, where available, came from metadata supplied by the sample provider rather than from assay-based typing. The material from the prospective study consisted of cDNA or gDNA derived from T cells, B-cell-depleted T cells, or PBMCs. Sample metadata almost always included a de-identified subject ID, COVID-19 status, age in years and sex. A freely available public database, intended as a resource for researchers studying the immune response to SARS-CoV-2, is where the repertoires were released. The dataset comprised deeply sampled blood TCRbeta repertoires from subjects exposed to, actively infected with, or recovered from COVID-19. Samples came from the ongoing ImmuneRACE study (first 160 participants) plus 1,254 subjects from 6 global collaborators. The research as a whole found: How much clinical and demographic metadata was included differed by source and by participant, and the metadata was provided uncurated.

As regards this clone: Its antigen target is currently unknown. Base qualities are missing; no much larger clone stands one base away.

The immunoSEQ Assay, a bias-controlled multiplex PCR, was used to amplify TCRbeta CDR3 regions from genomic DNA. In the paper's pipeline: Nucleated cell counts per sample were estimated from amplification of reference gene primers within the assay. To quantify the absolute abundance of each unique TCRbeta CDR3 rearrangement, sequence reads were collapsed and filtered. For each sample, productive Simpson clonality was calculated by taking the square root of Simpson's diversity index across productive rearrangements. Not all clones reach the TCRdb copy of this immuneACCESS table, which keeps in-frame sequences only. Checked studies attribute under half of the gap to unresolved V genes and leave the rest unexplained. V, J and clone size derive from that table, while D and trimming were established from the DNA sequence. The sample table lists around 23,000 clones, about 80% of them with a count of one. Of the sample, over 5% falls within the top ten clones.

The collaborating institutions used their own protocols to collect whole blood in K2EDTA tubes. For TCRbeta analysis, collaborator samples were shipped as frozen whole blood, as isolated PBMCs, or as DNA extracted from either sample type. The TCR originated in a human donor in a cohort sampled during active COVID-19. The sequenced sample consisted of peripheral blood.

The bases read TGTGCCAGTAGTATGGACAGGGGAAGTGGTAATGGCTACACCTTC. This codes for CASSMDRGSGNGYTF. The chain is encoded by TRBV19 joined to TRBJ1-2, with TRBD1 matching 9 junction bases. CDR1 and CDR2 were assigned from the germline V gene (reference sequence) as LNHDA and SQIVND. The CDR3 spans 15 residues, from the cysteine through the phenylalanine. Only the CDR3 DNA is retained, 45 bases long and in frame from the first base. Trimming removed 3 bases from V and 6 bases from J; the gene matches leave 8 bases unexplained.